This TCR beta chain was retrieved from a study of T cell changes during pregnancy in multiple sclerosis. The CDR3 is made up of 14 amino acids. V lost 3 bases to trimming and J lost 3 bases; unmatched junction nucleotides: 5. Germline V lookup: CDR1 SGDLS, CDR2 YYNGEE. Clones were sequenced by immunoSEQ multiplex PCR, and TCRdb holds only the in-frame ones, with some missing. The sample carries 50,000 or so clones, about nine tenths recorded once. In its sample, this clone was seen once. The receptor was derived from a female donor in good health, enrolled as a control in a pregnancy study. Specimen: peripheral blood, collected after pregnancy. V is TRBV9 and J is TRBJ1-2; TRBD1 agrees at 7 bases. The CDR3 DNA reads as TGTGCCAGCAGCGCGACAGGGTGGGACTATGGCTACACCTTC. Its translation: CASSATGWDYGYTF.